This passage covers 9 T cell receptor beta chains from one sample sequenced in a study of T cell responses to AZD1222 COVID-19 vaccine. Generated by immunoSEQ multiplex PCR, the TCRdb table keeps only in-frame clones and is missing some. This sample yields 68,000 or so clones, of which about 88% are seen a single time; roughly 8.3% belongs to the top ten. Specimen: peripheral blood, collected on day 0 of AZD1222 vaccination. These receptors were obtained from an adult in good health.

CDR3 nucleotide sequence: TGTGCCAGCAGCTCTACTAGCGTCTCCTACGAGCAGTACTTC. As protein: CASSSTSVSYEQYF. This rearrangement joins TRBV7-2 to TRBJ2-7; 7 bases are shared with TRBD2. The CDR3 has 14 amino acids. The V gene's germline CDR1 is SGHTA and CDR2 FQGNSA. V gave up 4 bases and J gave up 0 bases; unmatched junction bases: 3.

This chain uses TRBV12-3 or TRBV12-4 with TRBJ2-7; the D gene is possibly TRBD1 (6 bases). V lost 3 bases and J 3 bases, leaving 9 bases between the germline ends. This CDR3 has 13 residues. The DNA for the CDR3 is TGTGCCAGCAGTTTTGGCAGGGGCTACGAGCAGTACTTC. It encodes CASSFGRGYEQYF.

V and J are TRBV10-3 and TRBJ2-7; TRBD1 aligns across 8 bases. Germline-derived CDR1 and CDR2 are ENHRY and SYGVKD. V was pared by 11 bases and J by 2 bases, with 5 bases of the junction left unmatched. CDR3 length: 12 residues. CDR3 DNA: TGTGCCGCGGGACAGGTTCCCTACGAGCAGTACTTC. Amino acids: CAAGQVPYEQYF.

With regard to this clone: One end of the junction is discordant with germline, which a read error may explain. V usage is TRBV6-1 and J usage is TRBJ2-2, with 7 bases lining up with TRBD2. The CDR3 consists of 16 residues. Germline-derived CDR1 and CDR2 are MNHNS and SASEGT. The CDR3 is CASSEGVAGWAGELFF. The DNA of the CDR3 is TGTGCCAGCAGCGAAGGGGTAGCGGGCTGGGCCGGGGAGCTGTTTTTT.

CDR3: CASSPKTGGAYEQYF. The CDR3 bases are TGTGCCAGCTCACCAAAGACAGGGGGGGCCTACGAGCAGTACTTC. The chain couples TRBV18 to TRBJ2-7; 9 bases map to TRBD1. V was pared by 2 bases and J by 2 bases, with 4 bases of the junction left unmatched. Germline CDR1 and CDR2: KGHSH and LQKENI. This CDR3 is 15 amino acids long.

CDR3 DNA sequence: TGTGCCAGCAGCTTAATTAGCGGGAGGTCCGATGAGCAGTTCTTC. This encodes CASSLISGRSDEQFF. The chain has TRBV7-6 and TRBJ2-1; 10 nucleotides match TRBD2. The CDR3 is 15 residues long. V was clipped by 2 bases and J by 8 bases; unmatched bases: 6. From germline, CDR1 is SGHVS and CDR2 FNYEAQ.

The chain couples TRBV2 to TRBJ1-1; 8 positions agree with TRBD1. V gave up 9 bases and J gave up 9 bases; unmatched junction bases: 12. Germline V CDR1 and CDR2: SNHLY, FYNNEI. This CDR3 comprises 13 residues. In nucleotides, the CDR3 is TGTGCCAGTGAAGGACAGGGAGTAGGTAAAGCTTTCTTT. The encoded protein is CASEGQGVGKAFF.

The chain is built from TRBV29-1 and TRBJ2-1; D gene ambiguous. Germline CDR1 reads SQVTM; CDR2 reads ANQGSEA. The ends were cut back, 0 bases at V and 1 base at J, with 7 bases in the middle. There are 14 residues in the CDR3. CDR3 sequence reads: CSVEDDESYNEQFF. CDR3 DNA sequence: TGCAGCGTTGAAGACGACGAATCCTACAATGAGCAGTTCTTC.

The chain has TRBV4-1 and TRBJ2-1, with TRBD1 identical over 11 bases. The ends lost 3 bases at V and 8 bases at J; junction bases unmatched: 9. The V gene's germline CDR1 is MGHRA and CDR2 YSYEKL. This CDR3 contains 16 residues. The CDR3, as DNA: TGCGCCAGCAGCCAGCCCGGGACAGGGGGTATGTATGAGCAGTTCTTC. Protein sequence: CASSQPGTGGMYEQFF.